This is a list of T cell receptor beta chains from one sample in a study of blood T cell repertoires in COVID-19. Libraries were prepared by immunoSEQ multiplex PCR; TCRdb keeps only in-frame clonotypes and omits some of them. Among roughly 110,000 clones, 86% were seen once, and the ten largest hold around 4.6%. Sequencing was carried out using peripheral blood. The receptors derive from a man aged 40-49 years with acute or convalescent COVID-19. Both conserved end residues are part of each CDR3. D genes are given only for firm matches. Rows give clone size only sometimes, using once, few, many, or a class for an expanded clone.

clone size: .; J gene: TRBJ1-2; D gene: TRBD1; V gene: TRBV6-2/TRBV6-3; CDR3 protein: CASSYSRTGGLGYTF; CDR3 DNA: TGTGCCAGCAGTTACTCGAGGACAGGGGGTCTTGGCTACACCTTC
clone size: once; J gene: TRBJ1-3; D gene: .; V gene: TRBV5-5; CDR3 protein: CASSLALGLSGNTIYF; CDR3 DNA: TGTGCCAGCAGCCTAGCGCTGGGACTCTCTGGAAACACCATATATTTT
clone size: .; J gene: TRBJ2-1; D gene: TRBD2; V gene: TRBV6-6; CDR3 protein: CASSLRGGAGNEQFF; CDR3 DNA: TGTGCCAGCAGCCTACGCGGGGGGGCCGGAAATGAGCAGTTCTTC
clone size: once; J gene: TRBJ2-7; D gene: .; V gene: TRBV6-5; CDR3 protein: CASEVTGAYEQYF; CDR3 DNA: TGTGCCAGCGAAGTGACAGGAGCCTACGAGCAGTACTTC
clone size: few; J gene: TRBJ1-1; D gene: .; V gene: TRBV14; CDR3 protein: CASSQGWANTEAFF; CDR3 DNA: TGTGCCAGCAGCCAAGGTTGGGCGAACACTGAAGCTTTCTTT
clone size: .; J gene: TRBJ2-2; D gene: TRBD1; V gene: TRBV5-4; CDR3 protein: CASSELQGALGTGELFF; CDR3 DNA: TGTGCCAGCAGCGAGCTGCAGGGGGCCCTAGGGACCGGGGAGCTGTTTTTT
clone size: .; J gene: TRBJ1-2; D gene: .; V gene: TRBV5-5; CDR3 protein: CASSGSGVVGYTF; CDR3 DNA: TGTGCCAGCAGCGGTTCGGGGGTTGTTGGCTACACCTTC
clone size: .; J gene: TRBJ1-1; D gene: TRBD1; V gene: TRBV11-3; CDR3 protein: CASSSDRGAEAFF; CDR3 DNA: TGTGCCAGCAGCTCCGACAGGGGTGCTGAAGCTTTCTTT
clone size: .; J gene: TRBJ1-6; D gene: .; V gene: TRBV9; CDR3 protein: CASSGIPGYNSPLHF; CDR3 DNA: TGTGCCAGCAGCGGCATCCCGGGATATAATTCACCCCTCCACTTT
clone size: .; J gene: TRBJ2-1; D gene: .; V gene: TRBV5-1; CDR3 protein: CASSLEGSPRGNEQFF; CDR3 DNA: TGCGCCAGCAGCTTGGAAGGGTCCCCTCGCGGGAATGAGCAGTTCTTC
clone size: .; J gene: TRBJ1-2; D gene: TRBD1; V gene: TRBV30; CDR3 protein: CAGTGRKDNYGYTF; CDR3 DNA: TGTGCCGGGACAGGCCGCAAAGACAACTATGGCTACACCTTC
clone size: .; J gene: TRBJ2-1; D gene: TRBD2; V gene: TRBV9; CDR3 protein: CASSPSGRAGNEQFF; CDR3 DNA: TGTGCCAGCAGCCCAAGCGGGAGGGCCGGCAATGAGCAGTTCTTC
clone size: once; J gene: TRBJ1-1; D gene: TRBD1; V gene: TRBV30; CDR3 protein: CAWARTGGNTEAFF; CDR3 DNA: TGTGCCTGGGCCCGGACAGGGGGCAACACTGAAGCTTTCTTT
clone size: .; J gene: TRBJ1-2; D gene: .; V gene: TRBV5-6; CDR3 protein: CASSFRTGAGGYTF; CDR3 DNA: TGTGCCAGCAGCTTTAGGACGGGAGCTGGCGGCTACACCTTC
clone size: .; J gene: TRBJ2-4; D gene: TRBD1; V gene: TRBV4-1; CDR3 protein: CASSQGTGQLAKNIQYF; CDR3 DNA: TGCGCCAGCAGCCAAGGGACAGGCCAACTAGCCAAAAACATTCAGTACTTC
clone size: .; J gene: TRBJ1-1; D gene: .; V gene: TRBV6-2/TRBV6-3; CDR3 protein: CASSYSAANTEAFF; CDR3 DNA: TGTGCCAGCAGTTACTCGGCGGCGAACACTGAAGCTTTCTTT
clone size: .; J gene: TRBJ1-1; D gene: TRBD1; V gene: TRBV5-4; CDR3 protein: CASKRGGGESNTEAFF; CDR3 DNA: TGTGCCAGCAAGAGAGGGGGCGGGGAGTCGAACACTGAAGCTTTCTTT
clone size: .; J gene: TRBJ2-1; D gene: .; V gene: TRBV6-2/TRBV6-3; CDR3 protein: CASSGSGTNYNEQFF; CDR3 DNA: TGTGCCAGCAGTGGCTCCGGGACAAATTACAATGAGCAGTTCTTC
clone size: .; J gene: TRBJ2-7; D gene: .; V gene: TRBV29-1; CDR3 protein: CSALVTYEQYF; CDR3 DNA: TGCAGCGCCCTAGTTACCTACGAGCAGTACTTC
clone size: once; J gene: TRBJ2-7; D gene: TRBD1; V gene: TRBV5-5; CDR3 protein: CASSLPDRGINEQYF; CDR3 DNA: TGTGCCAGCAGCCTGCCCGACAGGGGGATAAACGAGCAGTACTTC
clone size: .; J gene: TRBJ2-5; D gene: TRBD2; V gene: TRBV10-3; CDR3 protein: CAIRAASGEKETQYF; CDR3 DNA: TGTGCCATCAGGGCGGCTAGCGGGGAAAAAGAGACCCAGTACTTC
clone size: few; J gene: TRBJ1-5; D gene: .; V gene: TRBV4-3; CDR3 protein: CASSQDSGNQPQHF; CDR3 DNA: TGCGCCAGCAGCCAAGATTCAGGGAATCAGCCCCAGCATTTT
clone size: .; J gene: TRBJ1-4; D gene: .; V gene: TRBV4-3; CDR3 protein: CASSQVRGPIEKLFF; CDR3 DNA: TGCGCCAGCAGCCAAGTGCGGGGCCCCATAGAAAAACTGTTTTTT
clone size: .; J gene: TRBJ1-3; D gene: .; V gene: TRBV29-1; CDR3 protein: CSVAPAGRFSGNTIYF; CDR3 DNA: TGCAGCGTTGCCCCAGCGGGACGGTTCTCTGGAAACACCATATATTTT
clone size: few; J gene: TRBJ1-4; D gene: .; V gene: TRBV2; CDR3 protein: CASKIGFGEKLFF; CDR3 DNA: TGTGCCAGCAAAATCGGTTTTGGTGAAAAACTGTTTTTT
clone size: .; J gene: TRBJ2-2; D gene: TRBD1; V gene: TRBV4-1; CDR3 protein: CASSQLQGVAGELFF; CDR3 DNA: TGCGCCAGCAGCCAACTACAGGGGGTCGCCGGGGAGCTGTTTTTT
clone size: .; J gene: TRBJ1-2; D gene: .; V gene: TRBV5-5; CDR3 protein: CASSLDPGVGGYTF; CDR3 DNA: TGTGCCAGCAGCTTGGACCCGGGGGTTGGTGGCTACACCTTC
clone size: .; J gene: TRBJ2-7; D gene: TRBD1; V gene: TRBV10-3; CDR3 protein: CAIGQGTVKIGEQYF; CDR3 DNA: TGTGCCATCGGACAGGGAACGGTTAAAATCGGCGAGCAGTACTTC
clone size: .; J gene: TRBJ1-6; D gene: .; V gene: TRBV25-1; CDR3 protein: CASSDSSSYNSPLHF; CDR3 DNA: TGTGCCAGCAGTGACTCTAGCTCCTATAATTCACCCCTCCACTTT
clone size: few; J gene: TRBJ1-5; D gene: .; V gene: TRBV18; CDR3 protein: CASSPPGGYSNQPQHF; CDR3 DNA: TGTGCCAGCTCACCACCGGGGGGTTATAGCAATCAGCCCCAGCATTTT
clone size: once; J gene: TRBJ1-4; D gene: TRBD1; V gene: TRBV6-5; CDR3 protein: CASIFTGGADEKLFF; CDR3 DNA: TGTGCCAGTATTTTTACAGGGGGCGCCGATGAAAAACTGTTTTTT
clone size: .; J gene: TRBJ1-2; D gene: TRBD1; V gene: TRBV6-1; CDR3 protein: CASSEVGTGTHGYTF; CDR3 DNA: TGTGCCAGCAGTGAAGTTGGGACAGGGACCCATGGCTACACCTTC
clone size: .; J gene: TRBJ2-3; D gene: TRBD1; V gene: TRBV19; CDR3 protein: CASSMRDRDPDTQYF; CDR3 DNA: TGTGCCAGTAGTATGAGGGACAGGGACCCAGATACGCAGTATTTT
clone size: .; J gene: TRBJ1-1; D gene: TRBD1; V gene: TRBV4-1; CDR3 protein: CASSQGDRGNTEAFF; CDR3 DNA: TGCGCCAGCAGCCAAGGGGACAGGGGGAACACTGAAGCTTTCTTT
clone size: .; J gene: TRBJ1-2; D gene: TRBD1; V gene: TRBV3-1/TRBV3-2; CDR3 protein: CASSRRTGGSNYGYTF; CDR3 DNA: TGTGCCAGCAGCCGTAGGACAGGAGGATCTAACTATGGCTACACCTTC
clone size: .; J gene: TRBJ1-1; D gene: .; V gene: TRBV3-1/TRBV3-2; CDR3 protein: CASSQYSGTEAFF; CDR3 DNA: TGTGCCAGCAGCCAATATTCGGGCACTGAAGCTTTCTTT
clone size: .; J gene: TRBJ1-2; D gene: TRBD1; V gene: TRBV19; CDR3 protein: CASRTGTGDFGYTF; CDR3 DNA: TGTGCCAGTAGGACCGGGACAGGGGATTTTGGCTACACCTTC
clone size: once; J gene: TRBJ2-5; D gene: TRBD1; V gene: TRBV9; CDR3 protein: CASSPRDRGGETQYF; CDR3 DNA: TGTGCCAGCAGCCCCCGGGACAGGGGCGGAGAGACCCAGTACTTC
clone size: .; J gene: TRBJ2-7; D gene: .; V gene: TRBV6-5; CDR3 protein: CASSPRYGAGYEQYF; CDR3 DNA: TGTGCCAGCAGTCCTCGATATGGGGCAGGTTACGAGCAGTACTTC
clone size: once; J gene: TRBJ2-1; D gene: TRBD2; V gene: TRBV19; CDR3 protein: CASSIRPLAGGYNEQFF; CDR3 DNA: TGTGCCAGTAGTATTCGCCCACTAGCGGGGGGTTACAATGAGCAGTTCTTC
clone size: .; J gene: TRBJ1-1; D gene: .; V gene: TRBV6-5; CDR3 protein: CASSRDQGQGTEAFF; CDR3 DNA: TGTGCCAGCAGCCGAGATCAGGGGCAGGGCACTGAAGCTTTCTTT
clone size: few; J gene: TRBJ1-3; D gene: TRBD1; V gene: TRBV29-1; CDR3 protein: CSVQTGVGNTIYF; CDR3 DNA: TGCAGCGTACAGACAGGGGTTGGAAACACCATATATTTT
clone size: .; J gene: TRBJ1-1; D gene: TRBD1; V gene: TRBV6-6; CDR3 protein: CASSYFGQGAFTEAFF; CDR3 DNA: TGTGCCAGCAGTTACTTTGGACAGGGGGCGTTCACTGAAGCTTTCTTT
clone size: .; J gene: TRBJ1-3; D gene: .; V gene: TRBV6-6; CDR3 protein: CASSYSTGTGNTIYF; CDR3 DNA: TGTGCCAGCAGTTATTCCACAGGGACCGGAAACACCATATATTTT
clone size: .; J gene: TRBJ1-6; D gene: .; V gene: TRBV4-2; CDR3 protein: CASSQAGGPNNSPLHF; CDR3 DNA: TGTGCCAGCAGCCAAGCGGGGGGACCGAATAATTCACCCCTCCACTTT
clone size: .; J gene: TRBJ1-1; D gene: .; V gene: TRBV7-6; CDR3 protein: CASSVQENTEAFF; CDR3 DNA: TGTGCCAGCAGCGTACAGGAGAACACTGAAGCTTTCTTT
clone size: .; J gene: TRBJ2-5; D gene: .; V gene: TRBV20-1; CDR3 protein: CSALHQETQYF; CDR3 DNA: TGCAGTGCACTTCACCAAGAGACCCAGTACTTC
clone size: .; J gene: TRBJ1-3; D gene: .; V gene: TRBV6-5; CDR3 protein: CASSYSISGFGNTIYF; CDR3 DNA: TGTGCCAGCAGTTACTCGATCTCGGGATTTGGAAACACCATATATTTT
clone size: .; J gene: TRBJ1-6; D gene: .; V gene: TRBV6-5; CDR3 protein: CASSYRTAVYNSPLHF; CDR3 DNA: TGTGCCAGCAGTTACAGGACAGCGGTCTATAATTCACCCCTCCACTTT
clone size: .; J gene: TRBJ1-3; D gene: .; V gene: TRBV5-1; CDR3 protein: CASSTRGGGNTIYF; CDR3 DNA: TGCGCCAGCAGCACCAGGGGTGGTGGAAACACCATATATTTT
clone size: .; J gene: TRBJ2-7; D gene: TRBD1; V gene: TRBV19; CDR3 protein: CASSTALLQGAEQYF; CDR3 DNA: TGTGCCAGTAGTACTGCCCTACTACAGGGGGCGGAGCAGTACTTC